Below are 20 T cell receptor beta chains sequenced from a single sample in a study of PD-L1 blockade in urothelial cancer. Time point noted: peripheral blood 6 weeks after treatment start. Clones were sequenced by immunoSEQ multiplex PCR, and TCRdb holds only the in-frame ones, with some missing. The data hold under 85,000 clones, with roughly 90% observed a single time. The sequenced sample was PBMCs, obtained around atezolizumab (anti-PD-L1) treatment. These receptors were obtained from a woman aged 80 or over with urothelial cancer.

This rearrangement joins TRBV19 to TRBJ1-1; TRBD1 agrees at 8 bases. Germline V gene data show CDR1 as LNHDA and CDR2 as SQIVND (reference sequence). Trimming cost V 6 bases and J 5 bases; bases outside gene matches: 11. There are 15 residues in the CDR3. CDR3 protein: CASSGLGQGKTEAFF. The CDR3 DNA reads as TGTGCCAGTAGCGGCCTCGGACAGGGAAAAACTGAAGCTTTCTTT. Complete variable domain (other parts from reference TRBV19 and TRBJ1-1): DGGITQSPKYLFRKEGQNVTLSCEQNLNHDAMYWYRQDPGQGLRLIYYSQIVNDFQKGDIAEGYSVSREKKESFPLTVTSAQKNPTAFYLCASSGLGQGKTEAFFGQGTRLTVV.

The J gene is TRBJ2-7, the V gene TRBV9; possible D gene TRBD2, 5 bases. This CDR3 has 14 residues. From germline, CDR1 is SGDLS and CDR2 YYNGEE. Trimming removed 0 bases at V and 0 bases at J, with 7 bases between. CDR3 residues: CASSVDGNSYEQYF. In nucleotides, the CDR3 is TGTGCCAGCAGCGTAGACGGGAACTCCTACGAGCAGTACTTC.

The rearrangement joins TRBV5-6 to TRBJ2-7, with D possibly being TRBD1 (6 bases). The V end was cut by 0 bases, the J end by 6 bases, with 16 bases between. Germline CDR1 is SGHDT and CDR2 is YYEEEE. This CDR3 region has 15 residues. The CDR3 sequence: CASSLDYGTMGEQYF. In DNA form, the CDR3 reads TGTGCCAGCAGCTTGGATTATGGGACAATGGGCGAGCAGTACTTC.

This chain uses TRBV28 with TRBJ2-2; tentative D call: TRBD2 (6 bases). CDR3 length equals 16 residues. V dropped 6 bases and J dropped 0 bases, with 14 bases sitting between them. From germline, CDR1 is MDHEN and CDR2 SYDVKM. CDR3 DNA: TGTGCCAGCAGGATCCAAAGACTAGCGAACACCGGGGAGCTGTTTTTT. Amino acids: CASRIQRLANTGELFF.

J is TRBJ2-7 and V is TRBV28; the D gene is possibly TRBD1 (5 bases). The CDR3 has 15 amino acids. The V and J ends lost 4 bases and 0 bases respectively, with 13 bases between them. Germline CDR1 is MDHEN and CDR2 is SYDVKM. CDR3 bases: TGTGCCAGCAGTTCCACCTACAGGAGCTCCTACGAGCAGTACTTC. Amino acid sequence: CASSSTYRSSYEQYF.

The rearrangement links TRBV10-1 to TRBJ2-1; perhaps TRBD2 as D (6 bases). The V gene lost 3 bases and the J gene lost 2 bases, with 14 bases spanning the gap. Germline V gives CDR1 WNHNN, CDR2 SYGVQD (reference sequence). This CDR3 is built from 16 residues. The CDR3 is CASSDSGRTTYNEQFF. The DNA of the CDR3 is TGCGCCAGCAGTGATTCCGGCAGGACTACCTACAATGAGCAGTTCTTC.

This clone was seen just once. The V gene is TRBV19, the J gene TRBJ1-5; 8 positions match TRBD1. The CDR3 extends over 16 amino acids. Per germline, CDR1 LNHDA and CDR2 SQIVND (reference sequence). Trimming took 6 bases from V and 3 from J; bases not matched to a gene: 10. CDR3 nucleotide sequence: TGTGCCAGTAGCCTTCGCGGACAGGGCCTCAATCAGCCCCAGCATTTT. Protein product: CASSLRGQGLNQPQHF.

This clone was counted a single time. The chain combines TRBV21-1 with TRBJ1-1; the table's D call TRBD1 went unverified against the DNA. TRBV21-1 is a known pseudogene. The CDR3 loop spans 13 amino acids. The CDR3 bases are TGTGCCAGCAGCTCAGATCCTGATACTGAAGCTTTCTTT. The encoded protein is CASSSDPDTEAFF.

CDR3 bases: TGTGCCAGCAGCGTGCGGGATAGCTCCTACAATGAGCAGTTCTTC. Amino acid sequence: CASSVRDSSYNEQFF. The V and J genes are TRBV5-5 and TRBJ2-1; D might be TRBD2 (6 bases). Looked up from germline, CDR1 is SGHKS and CDR2 is YYEKEE (reference sequence). CDR3 length: 15 amino acids. Trimming pared 4 bases from V and 0 bases from J, leaving 11 bases between.

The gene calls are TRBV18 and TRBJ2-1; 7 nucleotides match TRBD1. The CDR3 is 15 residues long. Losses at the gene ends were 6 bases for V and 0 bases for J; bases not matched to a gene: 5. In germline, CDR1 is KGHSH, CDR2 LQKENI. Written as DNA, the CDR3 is TGTGCCAGCTCTTGGGACAGCCGCTCCTACAATGAGCAGTTCTTC. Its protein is CASSWDSRSYNEQFF.

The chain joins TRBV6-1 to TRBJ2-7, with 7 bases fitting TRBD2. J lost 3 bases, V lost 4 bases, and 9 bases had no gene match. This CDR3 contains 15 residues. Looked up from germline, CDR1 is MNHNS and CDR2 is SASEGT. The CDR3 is CASSAAGVGDYEQYF. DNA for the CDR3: TGTGCCAGCAGTGCCGCGGGAGTAGGGGACTACGAGCAGTACTTC.

The CDR3 bases are TGTGCCAGTATAGGGCCGGGGATCACTGAAGCTTTCTTT. Its translation is CASIGPGITEAFF. This chain links TRBV19 with TRBJ1-1; D is undetermined. Deletions cut 7 bases from V and 4 bases from J, with 13 bases between. Germline V gene data show CDR1 as LNHDA and CDR2 as SQIVND (reference sequence). CDR3 size: 13 residues.

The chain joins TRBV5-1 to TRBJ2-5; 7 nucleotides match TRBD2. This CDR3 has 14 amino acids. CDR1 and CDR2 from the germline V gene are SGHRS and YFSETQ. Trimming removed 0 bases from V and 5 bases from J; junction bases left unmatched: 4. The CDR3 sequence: CASSLVAGAETQYF. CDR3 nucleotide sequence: TGCGCCAGCAGCTTGGTGGCGGGAGCGGAGACCCAGTACTTC.

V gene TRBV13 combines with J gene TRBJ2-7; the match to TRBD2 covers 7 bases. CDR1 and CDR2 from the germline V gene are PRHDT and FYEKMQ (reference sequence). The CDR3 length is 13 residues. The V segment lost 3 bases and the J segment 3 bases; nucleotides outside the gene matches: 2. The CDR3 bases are TGTGCCAGCAGCTTCCCGGGAGGCTACGAGCAGTACTTC. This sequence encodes CASSFPGGYEQYF.

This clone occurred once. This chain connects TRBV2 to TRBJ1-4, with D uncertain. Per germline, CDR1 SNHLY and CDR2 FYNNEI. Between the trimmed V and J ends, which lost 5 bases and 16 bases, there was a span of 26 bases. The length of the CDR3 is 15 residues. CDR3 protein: CASSQDTFRSVIPFF. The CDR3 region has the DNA TGTGCCAGCAGTCAAGATACCTTTCGATCGGTTATTCCGTTTTTT.

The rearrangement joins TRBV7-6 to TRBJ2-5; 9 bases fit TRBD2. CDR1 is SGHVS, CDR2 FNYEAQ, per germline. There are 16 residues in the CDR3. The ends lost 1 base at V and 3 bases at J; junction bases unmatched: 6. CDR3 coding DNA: TGTGCCAGCAGCTTAGGGGGTAGCGGGGGTGAAGAGACCCAGTACTTC. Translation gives CASSLGGSGGEETQYF.

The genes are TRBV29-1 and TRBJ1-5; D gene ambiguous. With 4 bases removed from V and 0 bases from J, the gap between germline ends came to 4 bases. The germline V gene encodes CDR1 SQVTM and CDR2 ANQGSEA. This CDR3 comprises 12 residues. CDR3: CSVAGSNQPQHF. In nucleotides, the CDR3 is TGCAGCGTTGCAGGTAGCAATCAGCCCCAGCATTTT. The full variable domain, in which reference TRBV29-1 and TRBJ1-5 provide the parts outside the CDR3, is SAVISQKPSRDICQRGTSLTIQCQVDSQVTMMFWYRQQPGQSLTLIATANQGSEATYESGFVIDKFPISRPNLTFSTLTVSNMSPEDSSIYLCSVAGSNQPQHFGDGTRLSIL.

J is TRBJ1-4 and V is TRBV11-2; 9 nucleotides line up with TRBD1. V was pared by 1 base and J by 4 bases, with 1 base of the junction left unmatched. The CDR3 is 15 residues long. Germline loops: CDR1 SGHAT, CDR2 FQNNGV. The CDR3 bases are TGTGCCAGCAGCTTAGGGGACAGGGTTAATGAAAAACTGTTTTTT. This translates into CASSLGDRVNEKLFF.

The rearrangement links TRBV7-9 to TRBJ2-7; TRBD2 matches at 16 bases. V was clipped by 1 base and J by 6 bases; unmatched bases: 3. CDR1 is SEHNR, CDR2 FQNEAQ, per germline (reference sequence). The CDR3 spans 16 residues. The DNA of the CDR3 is TGTGCCAGCAGCTTAGTGGGGACTAGCGGGAGGGTCGAGCAGTACTTC. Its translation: CASSLVGTSGRVEQYF.

CDR3 bases: TGTGCCTGGAGTGTGAGGCTAGCGGACTCCTACGAGCAGTACTTC. Translation: CAWSVRLADSYEQYF. This chain uses TRBV30 with TRBJ2-7, with 7 nucleotides matching TRBD2. Germline-derived CDR1 and CDR2 are GTSNPN and SVGIG (reference sequence). V lost 0 bases, J lost 0 bases, and 5 bases stayed unmatched. CDR3 length: 15 residues.